Listed below are T cell receptor beta chains from one sample, sequenced in a study of blood T cell repertoires in COVID-19. TCRdb's copy holds only in-frame clones and misses some; the assay was immunoSEQ multiplex PCR. There are 150,000 to 200,000 clones in the sample; roughly 83% occur only once, and approximately 5.9% lies in the top ten. Sequences were obtained from peripheral blood. The receptors stem from a woman between 40 and 55 years old with COVID-19, enrolled during active disease. Each CDR3 is given with its conserved first and last residue. The order of the fields is V gene, clone size, D gene, J gene, CDR3 protein, CDR3 DNA. The D gene is left open where the match is weak. The listing skips clone size in some rows; elsewhere it reads once, few, many or a size class.

TRBV24-1	many	-	TRBJ1-5	CATSENRPRGGSSNQPQHF	TGTGCCACCAGTGAGAACAGGCCACGAGGAGGGTCTAGCAATCAGCCCCAGCATTTT
TRBV7-2	few	-	TRBJ1-6	CASSWGGGGVSPLHF	TGTGCCAGCAGCTGGGGGGGAGGGGGGGTTTCACCCCTCCACTTT
TRBV15	-	TRBD1	TRBJ1-1	CATSREEGAAEAFF	TGTGCCACCAGCAGAGAAGAGGGGGCGGCTGAAGCTTTCTTT
TRBV18	-	TRBD2	TRBJ2-1	CASTSYSGSSYNEQFF	TGTGCCAGCACATCCTATAGCGGGAGTTCCTACAATGAGCAGTTCTTC
TRBV7-6	many	-	TRBJ2-7	CASSPPTSYEQYF	TGTGCCAGCAGCCCGCCAACATCCTACGAGCAGTACTTC
TRBV13	-	TRBD1	TRBJ1-2	CASSPRTGKGGYTF	TGTGCCAGCAGCCCACGGACAGGGAAGGGGGGCTACACCTTC
TRBV30	-	-	TRBJ2-7	CAWSVSGYSYEQYF	TGTGCCTGGAGTGTATCCGGGTACTCCTACGAGCAGTACTTC
TRBV10-1	-	-	TRBJ2-4	CASSGQAYIQYF	TGCGCCAGCAGTGGACAGGCCTACATTCAGTACTTC
TRBV24-1	few	-	TRBJ2-7	CATSEAHDSFYEQYF	TGTGCCACCAGTGAAGCCCACGACTCGTTTTACGAGCAGTACTTC
TRBV25-1	few	-	TRBJ2-3	CASSEYNQAKVDTQYF	TGTGCCAGCAGTGAATATAACCAGGCTAAGGTTGATACGCAGTATTTT
TRBV7-7	-	-	TRBJ2-3	CASSPLSAVTDTQYF	TGTGCCAGCAGCCCCTTATCGGCGGTCACAGATACGCAGTATTTT
TRBV27	-	-	TRBJ2-1	CASSFPTVPWEQFF	TGTGCCAGCAGTTTCCCCACGGTACCTTGGGAGCAGTTCTTC
TRBV5-1	-	-	TRBJ1-5	CASSPRGSGDQPQHF	TGCGCCAGCAGCCCCAGGGGAAGCGGGGATCAGCCCCAGCATTTT
TRBV10-2	-	-	TRBJ1-1	CASSDQFTEAFF	TGCGCCAGCAGTGACCAGTTCACTGAAGCTTTCTTT
TRBV12-3/TRBV12-4	-	-	TRBJ2-1	CASGSFLDEQFF	TGTGCCAGCGGGAGCTTTTTGGATGAGCAGTTCTTC
TRBV19	-	-	TRBJ2-5	CASSLVGARETQYF	TGTGCCAGTAGTCTGGTGGGGGCTCGTGAGACCCAGTACTTC
TRBV2	-	-	TRBJ2-3	CASRGREDTQYF	TGTGCCAGCAGGGGACGGGAGGATACGCAGTATTTT
TRBV21-1	once	-	TRBJ2-5	CASSNVAGGPLKETQYF	TGTGCCAGCAGCAACGTAGCGGGAGGGCCCCTGAAAGAGACCCAGTACTTC
TRBV18	-	TRBD1	TRBJ2-7	CASSPPGQSRSEQYF	TGTGCCAGCTCACCCCCGGGACAGTCCCGAAGCGAGCAGTACTTC
TRBV7-9	-	-	TRBJ2-2	CASTPEGIGELFF	TGTGCCAGCACCCCGGAGGGTATCGGGGAGCTGTTTTTT
TRBV5-1	few	TRBD1	TRBJ2-4	CASSLEHRGSDIQYF	TGCGCCAGCAGCTTGGAGCACAGGGGATCGGACATTCAGTACTTC
TRBV2	-	-	TRBJ2-1	CASRGSLKQFF	TGTGCCAGCAGGGGGAGTTTAAAGCAGTTCTTC
TRBV14	-	TRBD1	TRBJ1-1	CASSQEGQPNTEAFF	TGTGCCAGCAGCCAAGAGGGACAGCCGAACACTGAAGCTTTCTTT
TRBV30	-	-	TRBJ1-5	CAWRATSNQPQHF	TGTGCCTGGAGGGCCACCAGCAATCAGCCCCAGCATTTT
TRBV6-5	-	-	TRBJ2-1	CASSYSPPDEQFF	TGTGCCAGCAGTTACTCTCCCCCCGATGAGCAGTTCTTC
TRBV5-5	-	TRBD2	TRBJ2-2	CASSWLAGRGTGELFF	TGTGCCAGCAGCTGGCTAGCGGGGCGAGGTACCGGGGAGCTGTTTTTT
TRBV6-2/TRBV6-3	-	TRBD2	TRBJ2-3	CASSSQRGQSFTDTQYF	TGTGCCAGCAGTTCTCAGCGGGGGCAGTCGTTCACAGATACGCAGTATTTT
TRBV2	-	-	TRBJ2-5	CASSELTGPQETQYF	TGTGCCAGCAGTGAGCTCACAGGACCCCAAGAGACCCAGTACTTC
TRBV6-5	-	-	TRBJ2-2	CASRRLGAGELFF	TGTGCCAGCAGAAGACTTGGTGCCGGGGAGCTGTTTTTT
TRBV10-3	-	TRBD1	TRBJ2-7	CAIRGDSSYEQYF	TGTGCCATCAGGGGGGACAGTTCCTACGAGCAGTACTTC
TRBV6-2/TRBV6-3	once	TRBD2	TRBJ2-5	CASSYSGAGGPETQYF	TGTGCCAGCAGTTATTCGGGTGCGGGAGGGCCGGAGACCCAGTACTTC
TRBV11-2	-	-	TRBJ1-6	CASSSGRENSPLHF	TGTGCCAGCAGCTCGGGACGGGAGAATTCACCCCTCCACTTT
TRBV11-3	-	-	TRBJ2-7	CASSSTGAYEQYF	TGTGCCAGCAGCTCAACGGGGGCCTACGAGCAGTACTTC
TRBV2	-	-	TRBJ2-5	CASQGSQETQYF	TGTGCCAGCCAGGGTTCCCAAGAGACCCAGTACTTC
TRBV2	-	-	TRBJ2-1	CASRRGSEAYNEQFF	TGTGCCAGCCGGAGGGGTAGCGAAGCTTACAATGAGCAGTTCTTC
TRBV10-1	-	-	TRBJ2-7	CASPREDEQYF	TGCGCCAGTCCGAGAGAGGACGAGCAGTACTTC
TRBV11-2	-	-	TRBJ2-3	CASSRSTGRGDTQYF	TGTGCCAGCAGCCGATCTACAGGGCGAGGAGATACGCAGTATTTT
TRBV4-2	-	-	TRBJ2-3	CASSQVRGATGTQYF	TGTGCCAGCAGCCAAGTTCGTGGGGCGACAGGTACGCAGTATTTT
TRBV7-3	few	-	TRBJ1-2	CASSLNSGDYGYTF	TGTGCCAGCAGCTTAAACTCAGGGGACTATGGCTACACCTTC
TRBV19	-	-	TRBJ1-1	CASSMKTGVTEAFF	TGTGCCAGTAGTATGAAAACCGGGGTCACTGAAGCTTTCTTT
TRBV7-9	-	TRBD1	TRBJ1-2	CASSLRAGGPLDGYTF	TGTGCCAGCAGCTTAAGGGCAGGGGGCCCCCTGGATGGCTACACCTTC
TRBV5-1	-	-	TRBJ2-4	CASSLNQAGNIQYF	TGCGCCAGCAGCTTGAACCAGGCGGGCAACATTCAGTACTTC
TRBV15	-	TRBD1	TRBJ2-7	CATSRGKDRGLNEQYF	TGTGCCACCAGCAGAGGAAAGGACAGGGGGCTCAACGAGCAGTACTTC
TRBV14	-	-	TRBJ1-2	CASSQDRGITFYGYTF	TGTGCCAGCAGCCAAGATCGGGGGATAACGTTCTATGGCTACACCTTC
TRBV18	-	-	TRBJ2-1	CASSPLRRADEQFF	TGTGCCAGCTCACCGCTCCGGAGGGCGGATGAGCAGTTCTTC
TRBV5-4	-	-	TRBJ2-2	CASSLGGTNTGELFF	TGTGCCAGCAGCTTGGGCGGAACGAACACCGGGGAGCTGTTTTTT
TRBV5-1	-	TRBD2	TRBJ2-2	CASSLTLAGEGGELFF	TGCGCCAGCAGCTTGACACTAGCGGGAGAGGGCGGGGAGCTGTTTTTT
TRBV7-6	once	-	TRBJ2-1	CASSLLQASYNEQFF	TGTGCCAGCAGCTTATTGCAGGCCTCCTACAATGAGCAGTTCTTC
TRBV6-5	once	-	TRBJ2-2	CASRVTVSTGELFF	TGTGCCAGCAGAGTGACAGTTTCAACCGGGGAGCTGTTTTTT
TRBV29-1	few	-	TRBJ1-4	CSVGLGTREKLFF	TGCAGCGTTGGCCTAGGGACAAGAGAAAAACTGTTTTTT
TRBV7-2	-	TRBD2	TRBJ2-4	CASRAGGAKNIQYF	TGTGCCAGCAGGGCGGGGGGAGCCAAAAACATTCAGTACTTC
TRBV9	once	TRBD1	TRBJ1-3	CASSVRDSDFSGNTIYF	TGTGCCAGCAGTGTACGGGACAGCGACTTCTCTGGAAACACCATATATTTT